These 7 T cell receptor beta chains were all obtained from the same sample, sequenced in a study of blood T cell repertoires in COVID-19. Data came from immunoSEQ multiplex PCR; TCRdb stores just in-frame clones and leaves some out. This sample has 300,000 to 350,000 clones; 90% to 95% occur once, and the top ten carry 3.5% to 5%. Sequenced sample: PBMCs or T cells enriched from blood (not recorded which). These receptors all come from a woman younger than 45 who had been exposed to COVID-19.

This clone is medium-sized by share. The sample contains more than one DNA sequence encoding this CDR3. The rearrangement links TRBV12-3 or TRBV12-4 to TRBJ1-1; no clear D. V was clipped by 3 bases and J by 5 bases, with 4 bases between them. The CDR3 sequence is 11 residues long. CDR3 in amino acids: CASSFGTEAFF. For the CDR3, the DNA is TGTGCCAGCAGTTTCGGGACTGAAGCTTTCTTT.

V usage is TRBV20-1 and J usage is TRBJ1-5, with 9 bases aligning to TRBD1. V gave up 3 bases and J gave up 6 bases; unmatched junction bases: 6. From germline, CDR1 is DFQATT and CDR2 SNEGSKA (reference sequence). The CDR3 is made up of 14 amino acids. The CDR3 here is CSASPDRGIQPQHF. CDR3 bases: TGCAGTGCTAGTCCTGACAGGGGGATTCAGCCCCAGCATTTT.

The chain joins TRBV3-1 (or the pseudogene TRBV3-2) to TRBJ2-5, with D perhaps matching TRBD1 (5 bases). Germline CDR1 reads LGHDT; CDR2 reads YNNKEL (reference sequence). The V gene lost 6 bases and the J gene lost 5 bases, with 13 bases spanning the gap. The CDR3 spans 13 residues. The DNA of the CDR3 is TGTGCCAGCAGTAGGGGATCAACGGAGACCCAGTACTTC. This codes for CASSRGSTETQYF.

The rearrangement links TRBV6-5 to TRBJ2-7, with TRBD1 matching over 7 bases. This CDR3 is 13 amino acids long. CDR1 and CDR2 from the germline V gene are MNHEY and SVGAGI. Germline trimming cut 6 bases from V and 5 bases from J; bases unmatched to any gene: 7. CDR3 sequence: CASSSGTENEQYF. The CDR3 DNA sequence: TGTGCCAGCAGCTCCGGGACAGAAAACGAGCAGTACTTC.

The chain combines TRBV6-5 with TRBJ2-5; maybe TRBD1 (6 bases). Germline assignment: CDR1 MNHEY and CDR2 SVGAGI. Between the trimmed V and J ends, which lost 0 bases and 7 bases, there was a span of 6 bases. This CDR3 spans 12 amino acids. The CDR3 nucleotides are TGTGCCAGCAGTTACTCGACAGGGACCCAGTACTTC. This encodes CASSYSTGTQYF.

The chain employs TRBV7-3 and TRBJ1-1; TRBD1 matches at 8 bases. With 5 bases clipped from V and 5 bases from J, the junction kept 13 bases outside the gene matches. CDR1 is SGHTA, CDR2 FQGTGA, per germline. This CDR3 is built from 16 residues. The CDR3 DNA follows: TGTGCCAGCAGCCCTTCCGGACAGGGAGGGGGGACTGAAGCTTTCTTT. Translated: CASSPSGQGGGTEAFF.

In DNA, the CDR3 is TGTGCCAGCAGCTTTGGAGGAACCGGGGAGCTGTTTTTT. Amino acids: CASSFGGTGELFF. V is TRBV7-8 and J is TRBJ2-2, with D possibly TRBD2 on 5 matching bases. This CDR3 has 13 residues. CDR1 and CDR2 (germline): SGHVS, FQNEAQ. The V and J ends lost 3 bases and 5 bases respectively, with 7 bases between them.